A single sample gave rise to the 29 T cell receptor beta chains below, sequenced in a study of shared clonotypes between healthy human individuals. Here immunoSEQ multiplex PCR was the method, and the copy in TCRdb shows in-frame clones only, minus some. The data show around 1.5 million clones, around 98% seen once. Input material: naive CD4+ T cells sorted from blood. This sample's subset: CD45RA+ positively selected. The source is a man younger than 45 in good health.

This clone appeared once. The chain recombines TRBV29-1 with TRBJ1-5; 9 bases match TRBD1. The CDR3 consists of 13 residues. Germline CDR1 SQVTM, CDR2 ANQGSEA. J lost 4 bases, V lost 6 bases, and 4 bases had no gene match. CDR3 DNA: TGCAGCGTAGGACAGGGGTGGAATCAGCCCCAGCATTTT. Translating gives CSVGQGWNQPQHF.

The CDR3 here is CASSPKGDKFTGELFF. The CDR3 bases are TGTGCCAGCAGCCCGAAGGGAGACAAGTTCACCGGGGAGCTGTTTTTT. V usage is TRBV11-2 and J usage is TRBJ2-2, with a tentative D call TRBD2 (5 bases). Looked up from germline, CDR1 is SGHAT and CDR2 is FQNNGV. This CDR3 has 16 residues. With 5 bases removed from V and 4 bases from J, the gap between germline ends came to 17 bases.

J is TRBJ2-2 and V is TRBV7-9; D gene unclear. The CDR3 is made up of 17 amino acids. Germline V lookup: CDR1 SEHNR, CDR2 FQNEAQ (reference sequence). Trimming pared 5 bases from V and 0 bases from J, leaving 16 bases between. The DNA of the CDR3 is TGTGCCAGCAGCCCAACGTATAGATTGCCGAACACCGGGGAGCTGTTTTTT. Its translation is CASSPTYRLPNTGELFF.

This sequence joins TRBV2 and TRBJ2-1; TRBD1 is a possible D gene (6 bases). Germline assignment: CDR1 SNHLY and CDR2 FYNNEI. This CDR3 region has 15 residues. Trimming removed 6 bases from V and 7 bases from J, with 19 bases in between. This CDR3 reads CASRVKVRGENEQFF. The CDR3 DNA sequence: TGTGCCAGCAGGGTAAAGGTCAGGGGCGAGAATGAGCAGTTCTTC.

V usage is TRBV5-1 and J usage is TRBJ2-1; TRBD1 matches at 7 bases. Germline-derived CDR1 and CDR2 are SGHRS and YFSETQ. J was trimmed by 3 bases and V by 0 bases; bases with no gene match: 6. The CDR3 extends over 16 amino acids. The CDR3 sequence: CASSLARHRGYNEQFF. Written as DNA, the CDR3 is TGCGCCAGCAGCTTGGCTAGGCACAGGGGCTACAATGAGCAGTTCTTC.

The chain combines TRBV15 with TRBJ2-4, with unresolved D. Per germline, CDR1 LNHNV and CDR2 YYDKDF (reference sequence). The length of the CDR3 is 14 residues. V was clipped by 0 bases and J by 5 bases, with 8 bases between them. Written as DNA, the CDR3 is TGTGCCACCAGCAGAGATTTTGGGGAAAACATTCAGTACTTC. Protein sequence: CATSRDFGENIQYF.

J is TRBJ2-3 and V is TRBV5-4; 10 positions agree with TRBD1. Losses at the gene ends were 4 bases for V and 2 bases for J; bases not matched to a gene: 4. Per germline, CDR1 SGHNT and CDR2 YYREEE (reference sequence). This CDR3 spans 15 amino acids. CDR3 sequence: CASSPGQGPTDTQYF. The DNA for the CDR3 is TGTGCCAGCAGCCCGGGACAGGGGCCCACAGATACGCAGTATTTT.

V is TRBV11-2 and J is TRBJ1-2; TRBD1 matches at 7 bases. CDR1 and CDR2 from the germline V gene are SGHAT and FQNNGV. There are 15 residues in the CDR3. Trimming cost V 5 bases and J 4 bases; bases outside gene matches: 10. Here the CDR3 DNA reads TGTGCCAGCAGCCGACCCGGGACAGTCACCTATGGCTACACCTTC. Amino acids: CASSRPGTVTYGYTF.

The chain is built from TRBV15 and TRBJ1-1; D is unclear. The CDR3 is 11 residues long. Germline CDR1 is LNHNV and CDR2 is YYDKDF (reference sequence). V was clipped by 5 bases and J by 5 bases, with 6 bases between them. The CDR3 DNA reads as TGTGCCACCAGCCCCGGGACTGAAGCTTTCTTT. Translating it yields CATSPGTEAFF. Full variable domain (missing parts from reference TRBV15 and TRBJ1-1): DAMVIQNPRYQVTQFGKPVTLSCSQTLNHNVMYWYQQKSSQAPKLLFHYYDKDFNNEADTPDNFQSRRPNTSFCFLDIRSPGLGDTAMYLCATSPGTEAFFGQGTRLTVV.

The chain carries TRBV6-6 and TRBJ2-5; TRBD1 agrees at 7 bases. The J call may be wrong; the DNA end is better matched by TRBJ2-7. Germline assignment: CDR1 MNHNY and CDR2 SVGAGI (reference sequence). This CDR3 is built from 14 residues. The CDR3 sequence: CASTQDRFPYEQYF. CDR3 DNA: TGTGCCAGCACCCAGGACAGGTTTCCCTACGAGCAGTACTTC.

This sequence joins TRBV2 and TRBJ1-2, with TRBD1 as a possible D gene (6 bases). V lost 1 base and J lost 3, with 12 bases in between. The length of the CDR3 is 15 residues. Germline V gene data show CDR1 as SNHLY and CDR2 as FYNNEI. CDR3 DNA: TGTGCCAGCAGTGAAGACGGGGGGCGGGACTATGGCTACACCTTC. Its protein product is CASSEDGGRDYGYTF.

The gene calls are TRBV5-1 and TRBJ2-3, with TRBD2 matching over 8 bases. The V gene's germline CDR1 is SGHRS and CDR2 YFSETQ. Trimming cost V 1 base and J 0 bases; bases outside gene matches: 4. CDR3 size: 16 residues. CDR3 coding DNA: TGCGCCAGCAGCTTGACGCTAGCGGGTAGCACAGATACGCAGTATTTT. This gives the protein CASSLTLAGSTDTQYF.

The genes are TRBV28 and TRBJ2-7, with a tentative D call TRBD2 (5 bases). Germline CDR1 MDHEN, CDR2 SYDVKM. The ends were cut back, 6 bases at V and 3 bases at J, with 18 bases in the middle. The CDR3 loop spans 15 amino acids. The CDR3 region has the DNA TGTGCCAGCAGCTCCCCGGGAAAAGGGTTCTACGAGCAGTACTTC. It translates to CASSSPGKGFYEQYF.

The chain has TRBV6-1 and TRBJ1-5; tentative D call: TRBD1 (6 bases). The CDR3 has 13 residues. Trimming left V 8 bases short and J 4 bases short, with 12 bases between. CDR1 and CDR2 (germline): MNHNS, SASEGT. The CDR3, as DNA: TGTGCCAGCGTAGGACAGAAAAATCAGCCCCAGCATTTT. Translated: CASVGQKNQPQHF.

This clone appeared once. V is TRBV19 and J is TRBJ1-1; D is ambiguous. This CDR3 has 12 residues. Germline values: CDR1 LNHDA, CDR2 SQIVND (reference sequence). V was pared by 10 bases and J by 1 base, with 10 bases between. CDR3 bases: TGTGCCACCCGCCACGCGAACACTGAAGCTTTCTTT. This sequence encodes CATRHANTEAFF. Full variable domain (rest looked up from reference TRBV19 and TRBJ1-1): DGGITQSPKYLFRKEGQNVTLSCEQNLNHDAMYWYRQDPGQGLRLIYYSQIVNDFQKGDIAEGYSVSREKKESFPLTVTSAQKNPTAFYLCATRHANTEAFFGQGTRLTVV.

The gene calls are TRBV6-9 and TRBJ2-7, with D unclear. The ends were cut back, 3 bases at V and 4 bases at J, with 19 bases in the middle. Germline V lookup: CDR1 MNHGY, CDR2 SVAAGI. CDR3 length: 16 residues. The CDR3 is CASSYSPGLTSYEQYF. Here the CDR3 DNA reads TGTGCCAGCAGTTACTCTCCGGGTTTAACGTCGTACGAGCAGTACTTC.

CDR3 coding DNA: TGTGCCAGCAGCCAAGTCTCCATAACAGAAAATGGCTACACCTTC. Amino acid sequence: CASSQVSITENGYTF. The chain uses TRBV4-2 and TRBJ1-2; no clear D. Trimming left V 1 base short and J 6 bases short, with 15 bases between. CDR3 length: 15 amino acids. Germline CDR1 and CDR2: LGHNA and YNFKEQ.

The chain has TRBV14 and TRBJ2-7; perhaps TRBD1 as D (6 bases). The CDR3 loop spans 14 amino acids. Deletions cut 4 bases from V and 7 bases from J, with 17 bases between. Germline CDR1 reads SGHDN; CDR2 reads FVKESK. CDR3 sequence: CASSLQGTRGEQYF. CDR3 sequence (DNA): TGTGCCAGCAGCCTACAGGGCACCCGCGGGGAGCAGTACTTC.

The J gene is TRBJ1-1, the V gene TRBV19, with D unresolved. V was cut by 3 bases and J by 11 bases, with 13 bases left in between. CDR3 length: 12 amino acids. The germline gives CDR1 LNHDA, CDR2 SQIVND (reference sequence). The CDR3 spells CASSIIGYGAFF. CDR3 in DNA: TGTGCCAGTAGTATTATTGGCTACGGCGCTTTCTTT. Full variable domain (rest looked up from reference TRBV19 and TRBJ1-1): DGGITQSPKYLFRKEGQNVTLSCEQNLNHDAMYWYRQDPGQGLRLIYYSQIVNDFQKGDIAEGYSVSREKKESFPLTVTSAQKNPTAFYLCASSIIGYGAFFGQGTRLTVV.

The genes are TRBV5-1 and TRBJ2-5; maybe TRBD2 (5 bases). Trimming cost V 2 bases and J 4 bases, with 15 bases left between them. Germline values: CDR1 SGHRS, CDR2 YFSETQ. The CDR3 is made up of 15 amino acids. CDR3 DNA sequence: TGCGCCAGCAGCTTAATGGGCCCCGAGGGAGAGACCCAGTACTTC. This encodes CASSLMGPEGETQYF.

CDR3 in amino acids: CASSPVRDGPLEQYF. CDR3 DNA sequence: TGTGCCAGCAGCCCCGTCCGGGACGGGCCTCTCGAGCAGTACTTC. The rearrangement links TRBV11-2 to TRBJ2-7; either TRBD1 or TRBD2 may supply D (5 bases each). V was clipped by 5 bases and J by 6 bases, with 20 bases between them. CDR1 and CDR2 from the germline V gene are SGHAT and FQNNGV. CDR3 length: 15 amino acids.

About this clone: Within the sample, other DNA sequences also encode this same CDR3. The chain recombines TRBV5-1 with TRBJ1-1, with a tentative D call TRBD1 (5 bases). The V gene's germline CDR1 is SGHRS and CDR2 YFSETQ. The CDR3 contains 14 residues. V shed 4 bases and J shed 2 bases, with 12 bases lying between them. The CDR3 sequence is CASSGQGGNTEAFF. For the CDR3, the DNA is TGCGCCAGCAGCGGCCAGGGAGGAAACACTGAAGCTTTCTTT.

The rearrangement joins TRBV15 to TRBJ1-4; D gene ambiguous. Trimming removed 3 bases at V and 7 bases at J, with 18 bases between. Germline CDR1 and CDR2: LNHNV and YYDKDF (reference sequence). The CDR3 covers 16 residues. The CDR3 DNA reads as TGTGCCACCAGCAGGGTACGGGTAGCCTGGGGTGAAAAACTGTTTTTT. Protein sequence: CATSRVRVAWGEKLFF.

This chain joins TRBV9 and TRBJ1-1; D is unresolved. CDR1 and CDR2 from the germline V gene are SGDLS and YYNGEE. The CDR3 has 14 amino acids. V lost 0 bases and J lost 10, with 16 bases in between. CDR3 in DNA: TGTGCCAGCAGCGTAGACCCCGGAGGGTACGTAGCTTTCTTT. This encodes CASSVDPGGYVAFF.

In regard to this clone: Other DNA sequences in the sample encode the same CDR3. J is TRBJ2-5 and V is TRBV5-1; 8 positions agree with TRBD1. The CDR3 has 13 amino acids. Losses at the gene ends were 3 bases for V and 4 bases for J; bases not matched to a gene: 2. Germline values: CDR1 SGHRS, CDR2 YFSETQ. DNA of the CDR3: TGCGCCAGCAGCTCTGGACAGGGAGAGACCCAGTACTTC. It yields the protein CASSSGQGETQYF.

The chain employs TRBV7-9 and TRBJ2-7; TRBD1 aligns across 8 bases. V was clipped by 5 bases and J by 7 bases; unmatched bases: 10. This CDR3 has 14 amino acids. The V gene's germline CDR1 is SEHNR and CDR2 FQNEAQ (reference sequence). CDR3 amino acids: CASSRRGTGKEQYF. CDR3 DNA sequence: TGTGCCAGCAGCCGAAGAGGGACAGGCAAAGAGCAGTACTTC.

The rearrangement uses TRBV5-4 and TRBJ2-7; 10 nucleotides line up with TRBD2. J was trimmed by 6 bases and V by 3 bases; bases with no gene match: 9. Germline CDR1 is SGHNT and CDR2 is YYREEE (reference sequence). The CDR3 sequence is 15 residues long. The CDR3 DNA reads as TGTGCCAGCAGCTGGGAGCCTAGCGGGAGAGGCGAGCAGTACTTC. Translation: CASSWEPSGRGEQYF.

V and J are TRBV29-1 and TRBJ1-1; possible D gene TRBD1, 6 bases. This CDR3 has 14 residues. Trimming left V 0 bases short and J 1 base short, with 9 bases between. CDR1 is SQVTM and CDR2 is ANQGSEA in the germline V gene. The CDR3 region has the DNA TGCAGCGTTGAAGATCGGACAGAGAACACTGAAGCTTTCTTT. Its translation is CSVEDRTENTEAFF. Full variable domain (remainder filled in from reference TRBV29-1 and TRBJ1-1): SAVISQKPSRDICQRGTSLTIQCQVDSQVTMMFWYRQQPGQSLTLIATANQGSEATYESGFVIDKFPISRPNLTFSTLTVSNMSPEDSSIYLCSVEDRTENTEAFFGQGTRLTVV.

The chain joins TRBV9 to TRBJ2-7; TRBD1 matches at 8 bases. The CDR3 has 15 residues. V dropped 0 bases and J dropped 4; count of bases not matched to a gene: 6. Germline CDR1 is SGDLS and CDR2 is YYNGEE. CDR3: CASSVGQGAYYEQYF. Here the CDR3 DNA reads TGTGCCAGCAGCGTAGGGCAGGGGGCGTATTACGAGCAGTACTTC.